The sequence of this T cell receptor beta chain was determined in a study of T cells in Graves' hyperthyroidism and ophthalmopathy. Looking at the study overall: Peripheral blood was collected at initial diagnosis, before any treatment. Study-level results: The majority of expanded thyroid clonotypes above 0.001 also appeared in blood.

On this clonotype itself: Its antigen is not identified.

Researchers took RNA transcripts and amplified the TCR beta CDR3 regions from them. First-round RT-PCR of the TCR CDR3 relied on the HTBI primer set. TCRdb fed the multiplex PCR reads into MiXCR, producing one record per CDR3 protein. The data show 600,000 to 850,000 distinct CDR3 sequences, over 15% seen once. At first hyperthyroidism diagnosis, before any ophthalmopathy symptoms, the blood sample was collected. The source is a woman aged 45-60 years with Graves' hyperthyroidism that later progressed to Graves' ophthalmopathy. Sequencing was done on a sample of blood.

This CDR3 is CASSQTGPPQETQYF. For the CDR3, the DNA is TGTGCCAGCAGCCAGACAGGGCCACCACAAGAGACCCAGTACTTC. The rearrangement uses TRBV6-1 and TRBJ2-5; 7 bases are a match to TRBD1. The CDR3 consists of 15 residues. The germline V gene has CDR1 MNHNS and CDR2 SASEGT. With V trimmed by 6 bases and J by 2 bases, 9 bases remained unmatched.